Shown below are 29 T cell receptor beta chains from a single sample sequenced in a study of PD-1 blockade in mismatch repair-deficient tumors. Data came from immunoSEQ multiplex PCR; TCRdb stores just in-frame clones and leaves some out. The table shows roughly 120,000 clones, with 70% to 80% occurring only once. The sample was peripheral blood, taken roughly 60 weeks after starting pembrolizumab. The source is an adult with mismatch repair-deficient cancer.

The chain recombines TRBV6-5 with TRBJ1-1, with D unresolved. Trimming left V 4 bases short and J 1 base short, with 10 bases between. CDR1 and CDR2 from the germline V gene are MNHEY and SVGAGI. The CDR3 covers 14 residues. The CDR3 nucleotides read TGTGCCAGCAGTTTGTGGGCTTCGAACACTGAAGCTTTCTTT. Amino acids: CASSLWASNTEAFF.

V and J are TRBV5-6 and TRBJ2-5; 7 bases are shared with TRBD1. J was trimmed by 2 bases and V by 1 base; bases with no gene match: 2. From germline, CDR1 is SGHDT and CDR2 YYEEEE. The CDR3 covers 14 residues. CDR3 nucleotides: TGTGCCAGCAGCTTGACAGGGGCTCAAGAGACCCAGTACTTC. This sequence encodes CASSLTGAQETQYF.

This clone was seen only once. The chain couples TRBV18 to TRBJ2-5, with TRBD1 matching 8 bases. Germline V gene lookup returns CDR1 KGHSH and CDR2 LQKENI. J gave up 3 bases and V 0 bases, and 0 bases lay outside the gene matches. The CDR3 is 14 residues long. CDR3 bases: TGTGCCAGCTCACCACCGACAGGGGAAGAGACCCAGTACTTC. Amino acids: CASSPPTGEETQYF.

The V call is TRBV11-3, the J call TRBJ2-7, with 10 bases that match TRBD1. V lost 2 bases, J lost 7 bases, and 8 bases stayed unmatched. Looked up from germline, CDR1 is SGHNT and CDR2 is YENEEA. CDR3 length: 15 residues. Here the CDR3 DNA reads TGTGCCAGCAGCTTAAAATGGGACAGGGGCGAGGAGCAGTACTTC. Translation: CASSLKWDRGEEQYF.

The genes are TRBV15 and TRBJ2-7, with unresolved D. Trimming pared 1 base from V and 8 bases from J, leaving 18 bases between. The germline V gene has CDR1 LNHNV and CDR2 YYDKDF (reference sequence). This CDR3 comprises 15 residues. CDR3 in amino acids: CATSRGLLGQEKQYF. In DNA form, the CDR3 reads TGTGCCACCAGCAGAGGCCTTCTGGGCCAGGAGAAGCAGTACTTC.

The chain uses TRBV6-4 and TRBJ2-5; 8 bases agree with TRBD2. CDR1 and CDR2 (germline): MRHNA, SNTAGT. V shed 8 bases, J shed 3 bases, and the junction held 8 bases outside the gene matches. The CDR3 has 14 amino acids. The CDR3 protein is CASVVAGREETQYF. The CDR3 nucleotides are TGTGCCAGCGTAGTAGCGGGACGAGAAGAGACCCAGTACTTC.

In the case of this clone: A junction end diverges from the germline sequence, so it may reflect a read error. V and J are TRBV5-4 and TRBJ2-3; D is unresolved. This CDR3 region has 15 residues. Per germline, CDR1 SGHNT and CDR2 YYREEE (reference sequence). CDR3 DNA sequence: TGCGCCAGCAGCCAAGATAACGGCTACACAGATACGCAGTATTTT. Translated, it gives CASSQDNGYTDTQYF.

The rearrangement uses TRBV27 and TRBJ1-2; the D is unclear. V lost 2 bases, J lost 8 bases, and 21 bases lay in between. The germline V gene has CDR1 MNHEY and CDR2 SMNVEV (reference sequence). This CDR3 is 16 amino acids long. The CDR3 region has the DNA TGTGCCAGCAGTTTAAGTGCGGAGGGTTTATTGCGGGGCTACACCTTC. Amino acid sequence: CASSLSAEGLLRGYTF.

This clone was detected only a few times. V is TRBV5-1 and J is TRBJ1-4; D gene ambiguous. V gave up 0 bases and J gave up 1 base, with 13 bases separating them. CDR3 length: 17 amino acids. CDR1 and CDR2 (germline): SGHRS, YFSETQ. The CDR3 protein is CASSLEVGTLTNEKLFF. The DNA for the CDR3 is TGCGCCAGCAGCTTGGAGGTTGGAACCTTAACTAATGAAAAACTGTTTTTT. The full variable domain, in which reference TRBV5-1 and TRBJ1-4 provide the parts outside the CDR3, is KAGVTQTPRYLIKTRGQQVTLSCSPISGHRSVSWYQQTPGQGLQFLFEYFSETQRNKGNFPGRFSGRQFSNSRSEMNVSTLELGDSALYLCASSLEVGTLTNEKLFFGSGTQLSVL.

The chain joins TRBV29-1 to TRBJ1-2, with 8 bases lining up with TRBD1. The CDR3 contains 14 residues. CDR1 is SQVTM and CDR2 is ANQGSEA in the germline V gene. The V segment lost 1 base and the J segment 5 bases; nucleotides outside the gene matches: 6. CDR3 residues: CSVEAGTGSYGYTF. The CDR3 DNA sequence: TGCAGCGTTGAAGCTGGGACAGGAAGTTATGGCTACACCTTC.

This rearrangement joins TRBV11-2 to TRBJ2-7; TRBD1 aligns across 10 bases. The trim removed 3 bases at V and 7 bases at J, leaving 9 bases unmatched. This CDR3 has 15 amino acids. In germline, CDR1 is SGHAT, CDR2 FQNNGV. The CDR3 loop is CASSFLTGGSGEQYF. The CDR3 coding sequence is TGTGCCAGCAGCTTCTTGACAGGGGGCTCGGGGGAGCAGTACTTC. Using reference TRBV11-2 and TRBJ2-7 for the parts outside the CDR3, the full variable domain is EAGVAQSPRYKIIEKRQSVAFWCNPISGHATLYWYQQILGQGPKLLIQFQNNGVVDDSQLPKDRFSAERLKGVDSTLKIQPAKLEDSAVYLCASSFLTGGSGEQYFGPGTRLTVT.

This rearrangement joins TRBV6-5 to TRBJ2-7, with TRBD2 as a possible D gene (6 bases). V was cut by 8 bases and J by 3 bases, with 17 bases left in between. The CDR3 has 14 residues. Germline lookup yields CDR1 MNHEY and CDR2 SVGAGI. DNA for the CDR3: TGTGCCAGCTCCTTCGACGGGAGTATCTACGAGCAGTACTTC. Translated: CASSFDGSIYEQYF.

V is TRBV6-5 and J is TRBJ1-1, with 10 nucleotides matching TRBD1. The V segment lost 9 bases and the J segment 6 bases; nucleotides outside the gene matches: 13. The germline gives CDR1 MNHEY, CDR2 SVGAGI. This CDR3 region has 15 residues. CDR3 protein: CASRGGQGSKAEAFF. In DNA form, the CDR3 reads TGTGCCAGTCGAGGGGGACAGGGGAGTAAGGCTGAAGCTTTCTTT.

A few counts support this clone. The chain recombines TRBV4-1 with TRBJ2-5, with 9 bases fitting TRBD2. J gave up 5 bases and V 0 bases, and 13 bases lay outside the gene matches. Germline V gene lookup returns CDR1 MGHRA and CDR2 YSYEKL. This CDR3 is built from 18 residues. DNA for the CDR3: TGCGCCAGCAGCCAAGAAGAAGGCGGACTAGCGAAAACGGAGACCCAGTACTTC. Translated, it gives CASSQEEGGLAKTETQYF.

The V and J genes are TRBV5-1 and TRBJ2-2, with 12 bases aligning to TRBD2. The CDR3 spans 15 residues. With 6 bases clipped from V and 5 bases from J, the junction kept 5 bases outside the gene matches. CDR1 is SGHRS and CDR2 is YFSETQ in the germline V gene. The DNA for the CDR3 is TGCGCCAGCAATCTAGCGGGAGGGCCTACCGGGGAGCTGTTTTTT. It yields the protein CASNLAGGPTGELFF.

V gene TRBV30 combines with J gene TRBJ1-5; 7 bases map to TRBD1. V was pared by 2 bases and J by 2 bases, with 3 bases of the junction left unmatched. In germline, CDR1 is GTSNPN, CDR2 SVGIG (reference sequence). The CDR3 is 14 residues long. DNA of the CDR3: TGTGCCTGGAGTCAAACAGGGGGCAATCAGCCCCAGCATTTT. Protein: CAWSQTGGNQPQHF.

The rearrangement uses TRBV9 and TRBJ1-2; TRBD1 is a possible D gene (6 bases). CDR3 length: 17 residues. Trimming took 0 bases from V and 0 from J, leaving 15 bases between them. Germline V CDR1 and CDR2: SGDLS, YYNGEE. CDR3 nucleotide sequence: TGTGCCAGCAGCGTAGAGTGGAAGGGGACACCTAACTATGGCTACACCTTC. Its translation is CASSVEWKGTPNYGYTF. Using reference TRBV9 and TRBJ1-2 for the parts outside the CDR3, the full variable domain is DSGVTQTPKHLITATGQRVTLRCSPRSGDLSVYWYQQSLDQGLQFLIQYYNGEERAKGNILERFSAQQFPDLHSELNLSSLELGDSALYFCASSVEWKGTPNYGYTFGSGTRLTVV.

The chain joins TRBV6-1 to TRBJ1-2; possibly TRBD1 for D (5 bases). This CDR3 is 12 amino acids long. Germline lookup yields CDR1 MNHNS and CDR2 SASEGT. Trimming took 6 bases from V and 4 from J, leaving 9 bases between them. The CDR3 nucleotides read TGTGCCAGCAGAAGGGGCCTCTATGGCTACACCTTC. Translated, it gives CASRRGLYGYTF.

J is TRBJ2-7 and V is TRBV7-9; D possibly corresponds to TRBD2 (6 bases). Per germline, CDR1 SEHNR and CDR2 FQNEAQ (reference sequence). This CDR3 is 14 amino acids long. V was clipped by 6 bases and J by 0 bases, with 12 bases between them. In nucleotides, the CDR3 is TGTGCCAGCAGGCGGGACTCGAGCTCCTACGAGCAGTACTTC. Its protein product is CASRRDSSSYEQYF.

This sequence joins TRBV29-1 and TRBJ1-2; no firm D call. Germline V gene sequence: CDR1 SQVTM, CDR2 ANQGSEA. The CDR3 runs 15 residues. V was shortened by 7 bases and J by 4 bases, with 22 bases between the two germline ends. The CDR3 loop reads CSAQPGRGISYGYTF. CDR3 nucleotide sequence: TGCAGCGCCCAACCAGGTCGCGGAATAAGCTATGGCTACACCTTC.

The chain employs TRBV21-1 and TRBJ2-3; the table assigns TRBD2, which was not confirmed against the DNA. TRBV21-1 is flagged as a pseudogene. The CDR3 is 14 residues long. In DNA, the CDR3 is TGTGCCAGCAGCAAAGGACTAGCGGGAGATACGCAGTATTTT. This sequence encodes CASSKGLAGDTQYF.

This clone was recorded a few times. The chain joins TRBV5-1 to TRBJ2-3, with D unresolved. Germline assignment: CDR1 SGHRS and CDR2 YFSETQ. V was trimmed by 4 bases and J by 3 bases, leaving 15 bases between them. The CDR3 spans 15 residues. The CDR3, as DNA: TGCGCCAGCAGCGCCCAAACACGGGCAACAGATACGCAGTATTTT. This translates into CASSAQTRATDTQYF.

The chain is built from TRBV19 and TRBJ2-3, with a weak D call TRBD2 (5 bases). V lost 4 bases and J 6 bases, leaving 17 bases between the germline ends. The CDR3 loop spans 15 amino acids. Germline CDR1 and CDR2: LNHDA and SQIVND (reference sequence). The CDR3 is CASSTGTTHVDTQYF. The CDR3 bases are TGTGCCAGTAGTACGGGAACAACCCATGTGGATACGCAGTATTTT. Complete variable domain (other parts from reference TRBV19 and TRBJ2-3): DGGITQSPKYLFRKEGQNVTLSCEQNLNHDAMYWYRQDPGQGLRLIYYSQIVNDFQKGDIAEGYSVSREKKESFPLTVTSAQKNPTAFYLCASSTGTTHVDTQYFGPGTRLTVL.

DNA for the CDR3: TGTGCCAGCAGCGTGGGACTAGTCGGCGAGCAGTACTTC. Protein: CASSVGLVGEQYF. The chain is built from TRBV11-3 and TRBJ2-7; TRBD2 agrees at 8 bases. V gave up 5 bases and J gave up 6 bases; unmatched junction bases: 6. The CDR3 contains 13 residues. Germline V lookup: CDR1 SGHNT, CDR2 YENEEA. The variable domain in full, completed from reference TRBV11-3 and TRBJ2-7, reads EAGVVQSPRYKIIEKKQPVAFWCNPISGHNTLYWYLQNLGQGPELLIRYENEEAVDDSQLPKDRFSAERLKGVDSTLKIQPAELGDSAVYLCASSVGLVGEQYFGPGTRLTVT.

This clone has just a few counts. The chain employs TRBV29-1 and TRBJ2-3, with D tentatively TRBD2 (5 bases). This CDR3 is built from 14 residues. Trimming shortened V by 6 bases and J by 4 bases, and 17 bases separated the two germline ends. CDR1 and CDR2 from the germline V gene are SQVTM and ANQGSEA. The CDR3 is CSVLLSRGADTQYF. For the CDR3, the DNA is TGCAGCGTCTTGTTGTCTCGGGGAGCAGATACGCAGTATTTT.

This rearrangement joins TRBV7-8 to TRBJ2-7; D perhaps matches TRBD1 (5 bases). Germline V gene sequence: CDR1 SGHVS, CDR2 FQNEAQ. V was cut by 5 bases and J by 1 base, with 12 bases left in between. This CDR3 spans 14 amino acids. Written as DNA, the CDR3 is TGTGCCAGCAGCCACAGGATTACTTCCTACGAGCAGTACTTC. Translating gives CASSHRITSYEQYF.

The CDR3 spells CASSVATNYGYTF. The CDR3 bases are TGTGCCAGCAGTGTGGCCACAAACTATGGCTACACCTTC. This chain connects TRBV5-5 to TRBJ1-2; no clear D gene. The V end was cut by 5 bases, the J end by 2 bases, with 10 bases between. This CDR3 contains 13 residues. Germline V lookup: CDR1 SGHKS, CDR2 YYEKEE (reference sequence). The full variable domain, with the rest looked up from reference TRBV5-5 and TRBJ1-2, is DAGVTQSPTHLIKTRGQQVTLRCSPISGHKSVSWYQQVLGQGPQFIFQYYEKEERGRGNFPDRFSARQFPNYSSELNVNALLLGDSALYLCASSVATNYGYTFGSGTRLTVV.

The chain links TRBV5-4 to TRBJ2-1; D uncertain. The CDR3 has 15 amino acids. Between the trimmed V and J ends, which lost 0 bases and 9 bases, there was a span of 16 bases. Germline V gene sequence: CDR1 SGHNT, CDR2 YYREEE (reference sequence). CDR3 residues: CASSLALPPVGEQFF. Here the CDR3 DNA reads TGTGCCAGCAGCTTGGCCTTACCCCCCGTGGGTGAGCAGTTCTTC.

The rearrangement uses TRBV29-1 and TRBJ1-2, with no clear D. The V and J ends lost 2 bases and 1 base respectively, with 8 bases between them. Germline V CDR1 and CDR2: SQVTM, ANQGSEA. The CDR3 runs to 13 residues. The CDR3 DNA reads TGCAGCGTTGAACTTAACCTTAACTATGGCTACACCTTC. This sequence encodes CSVELNLNYGYTF. The whole variable domain, filled in from reference TRBV29-1 and TRBJ1-2, reads SAVISQKPSRDICQRGTSLTIQCQVDSQVTMMFWYRQQPGQSLTLIATANQGSEATYESGFVIDKFPISRPNLTFSTLTVSNMSPEDSSIYLCSVELNLNYGYTFGSGTRLTVV.